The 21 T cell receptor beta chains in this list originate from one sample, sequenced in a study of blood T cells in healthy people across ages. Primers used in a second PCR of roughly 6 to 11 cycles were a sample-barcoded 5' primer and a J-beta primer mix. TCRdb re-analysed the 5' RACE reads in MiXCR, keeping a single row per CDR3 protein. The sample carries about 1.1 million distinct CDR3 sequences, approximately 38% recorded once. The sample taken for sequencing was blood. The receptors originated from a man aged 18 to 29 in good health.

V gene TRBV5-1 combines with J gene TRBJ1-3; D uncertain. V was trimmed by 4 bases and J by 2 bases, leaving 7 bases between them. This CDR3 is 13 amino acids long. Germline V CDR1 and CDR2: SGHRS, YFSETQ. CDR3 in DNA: TGCGCCAGCAGCCAGACCGCTGGAAACACCATATATTTT. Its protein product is CASSQTAGNTIYF.

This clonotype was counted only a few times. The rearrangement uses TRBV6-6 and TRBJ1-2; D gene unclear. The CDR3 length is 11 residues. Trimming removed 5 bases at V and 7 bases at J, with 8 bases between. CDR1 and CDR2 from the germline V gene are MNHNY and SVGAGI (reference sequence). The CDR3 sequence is CASSTTRGYTF. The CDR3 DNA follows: TGTGCCAGCAGTACGACACGTGGCTACACCTTC.

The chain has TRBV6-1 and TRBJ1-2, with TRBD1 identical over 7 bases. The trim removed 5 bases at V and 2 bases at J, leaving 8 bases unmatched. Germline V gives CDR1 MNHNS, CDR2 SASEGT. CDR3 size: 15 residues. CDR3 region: CASSWDREGNYGYTF. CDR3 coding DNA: TGTGCCAGCAGTTGGGACAGAGAGGGAAACTATGGCTACACCTTC.

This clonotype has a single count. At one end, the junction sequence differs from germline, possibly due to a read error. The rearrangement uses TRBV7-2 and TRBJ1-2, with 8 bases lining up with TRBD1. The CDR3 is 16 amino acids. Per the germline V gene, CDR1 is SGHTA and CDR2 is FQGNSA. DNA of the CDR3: TGTGCCAGCAACTTAGCAATAGGGACAGGAAACTATGGCTACACCTTC. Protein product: CASNLAIGTGNYGYTF.

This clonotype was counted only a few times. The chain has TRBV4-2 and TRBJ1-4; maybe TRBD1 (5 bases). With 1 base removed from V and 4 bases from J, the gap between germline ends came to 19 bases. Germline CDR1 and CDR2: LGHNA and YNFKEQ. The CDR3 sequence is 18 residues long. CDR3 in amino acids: CASSQAGMTGRLNEKLFF. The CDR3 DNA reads TGTGCCAGCAGCCAAGCTGGGATGACGGGGCGCCTTAATGAAAAACTGTTTTTT.

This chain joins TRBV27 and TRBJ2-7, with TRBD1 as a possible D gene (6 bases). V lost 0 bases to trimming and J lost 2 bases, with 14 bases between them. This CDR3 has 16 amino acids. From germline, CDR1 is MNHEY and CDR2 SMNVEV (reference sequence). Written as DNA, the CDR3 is TGTGCCAGCAGTTTATCGAGTAACAGGGCAGCCTACGAGCAGTACTTC. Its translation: CASSLSSNRAAYEQYF.

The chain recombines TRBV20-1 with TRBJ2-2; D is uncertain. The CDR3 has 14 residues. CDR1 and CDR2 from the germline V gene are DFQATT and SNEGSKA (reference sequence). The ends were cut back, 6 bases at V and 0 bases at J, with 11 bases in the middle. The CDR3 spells CSATRPPNTGELFF. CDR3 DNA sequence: TGCAGTGCCACACGACCGCCGAACACCGGGGAGCTGTTTTTT.

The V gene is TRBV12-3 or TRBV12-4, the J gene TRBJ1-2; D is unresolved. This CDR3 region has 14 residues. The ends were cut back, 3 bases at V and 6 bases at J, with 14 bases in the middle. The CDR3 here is CASSLGGKGDGYTF. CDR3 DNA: TGTGCCAGCAGTTTGGGCGGCAAAGGCGATGGCTACACCTTC.

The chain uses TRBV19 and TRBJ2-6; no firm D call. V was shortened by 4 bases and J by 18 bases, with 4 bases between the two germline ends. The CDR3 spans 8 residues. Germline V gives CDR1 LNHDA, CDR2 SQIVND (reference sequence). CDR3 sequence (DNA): TGTGCCAGTAGTAGGGGGACTTTC. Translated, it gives CASSRGTF.

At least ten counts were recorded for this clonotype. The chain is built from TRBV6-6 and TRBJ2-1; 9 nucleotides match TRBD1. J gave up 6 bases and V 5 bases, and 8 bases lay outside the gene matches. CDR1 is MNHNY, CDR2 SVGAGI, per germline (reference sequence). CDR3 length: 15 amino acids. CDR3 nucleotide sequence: TGTGCCAGCAGTATGAGGACAGGGGCGACCAATGAGCAGTTCTTC. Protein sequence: CASSMRTGATNEQFF.

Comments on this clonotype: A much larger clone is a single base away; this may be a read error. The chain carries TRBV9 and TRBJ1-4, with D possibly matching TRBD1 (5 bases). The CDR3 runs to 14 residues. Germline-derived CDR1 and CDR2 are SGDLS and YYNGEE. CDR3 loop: CASSVEGRNEKLVF. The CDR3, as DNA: TGTGCCAGCAGCGTAGAGGGGCGTAATGAAAAACTGGTTTTT.

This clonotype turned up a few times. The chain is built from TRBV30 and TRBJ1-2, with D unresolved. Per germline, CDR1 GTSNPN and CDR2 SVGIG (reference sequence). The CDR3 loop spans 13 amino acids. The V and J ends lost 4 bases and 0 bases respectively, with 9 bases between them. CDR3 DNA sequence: TGTGCCTGGATCCCAGGCGCTAACTATGGCTACACCTTC. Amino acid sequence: CAWIPGANYGYTF.

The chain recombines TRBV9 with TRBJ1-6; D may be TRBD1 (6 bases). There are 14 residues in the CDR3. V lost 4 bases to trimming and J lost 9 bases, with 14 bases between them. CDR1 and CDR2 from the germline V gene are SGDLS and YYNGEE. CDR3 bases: TGTGCCAGCAGCCCGGGACAAAACCTTTCACCCCTCCACTTT. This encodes CASSPGQNLSPLHF.

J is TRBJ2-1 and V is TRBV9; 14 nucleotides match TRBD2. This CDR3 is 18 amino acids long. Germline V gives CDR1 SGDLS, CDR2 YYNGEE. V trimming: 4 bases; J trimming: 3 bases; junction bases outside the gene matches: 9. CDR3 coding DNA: TGTGCCAGCAGCTTATCCGGGACTAGCGGGGGATTCTACAATGAGCAGTTCTTC. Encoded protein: CASSLSGTSGGFYNEQFF.

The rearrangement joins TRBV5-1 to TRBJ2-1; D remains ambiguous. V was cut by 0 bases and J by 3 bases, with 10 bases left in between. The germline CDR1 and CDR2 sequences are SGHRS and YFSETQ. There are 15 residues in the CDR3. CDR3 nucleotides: TGCGCCAGCAGCTTGGTGTCCTTGGGCTACAATGAGCAGTTCTTC. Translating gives CASSLVSLGYNEQFF.

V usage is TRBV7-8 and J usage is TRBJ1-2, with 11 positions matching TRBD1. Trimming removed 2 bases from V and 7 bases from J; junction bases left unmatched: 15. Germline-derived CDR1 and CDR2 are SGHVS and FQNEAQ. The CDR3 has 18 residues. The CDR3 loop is CASSLYPSGTGGSSGYTF. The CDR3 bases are TGTGCCAGCAGCTTATACCCCTCCGGGACAGGGGGTTCGAGTGGCTACACCTTC.

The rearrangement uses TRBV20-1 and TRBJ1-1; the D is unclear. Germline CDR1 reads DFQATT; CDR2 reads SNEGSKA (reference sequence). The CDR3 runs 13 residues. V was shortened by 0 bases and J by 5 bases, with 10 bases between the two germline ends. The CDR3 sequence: CSARDWVRTEAFF. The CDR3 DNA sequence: TGCAGTGCTAGAGATTGGGTTCGGACTGAAGCTTTCTTT.

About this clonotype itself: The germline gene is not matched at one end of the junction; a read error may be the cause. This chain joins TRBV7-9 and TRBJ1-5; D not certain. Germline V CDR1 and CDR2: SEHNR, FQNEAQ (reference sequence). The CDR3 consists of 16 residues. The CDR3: CAGSSYLGIPNQPQHF. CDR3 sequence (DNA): TGTGCCGGCAGCAGTTATTTAGGGATTCCCAATCAGCCCCAGCATTTT.

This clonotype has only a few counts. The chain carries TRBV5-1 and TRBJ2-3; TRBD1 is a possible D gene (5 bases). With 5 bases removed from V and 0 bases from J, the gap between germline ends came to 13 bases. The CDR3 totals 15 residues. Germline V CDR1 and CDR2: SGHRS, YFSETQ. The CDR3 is CASSWHRFSTDTQYF. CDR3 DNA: TGCGCCAGCAGTTGGCACAGGTTCAGCACAGATACGCAGTATTTT.

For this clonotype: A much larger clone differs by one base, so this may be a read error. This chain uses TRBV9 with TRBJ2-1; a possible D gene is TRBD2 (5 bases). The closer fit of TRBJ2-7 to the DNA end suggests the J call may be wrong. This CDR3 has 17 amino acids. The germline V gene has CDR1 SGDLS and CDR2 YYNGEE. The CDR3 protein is CASSGSRSGSSYNEQYF. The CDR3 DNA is TGTGCCAGCAGCGGTAGTCGGTCGGGGAGCTCCTACAATGAGCAGTACTTC.

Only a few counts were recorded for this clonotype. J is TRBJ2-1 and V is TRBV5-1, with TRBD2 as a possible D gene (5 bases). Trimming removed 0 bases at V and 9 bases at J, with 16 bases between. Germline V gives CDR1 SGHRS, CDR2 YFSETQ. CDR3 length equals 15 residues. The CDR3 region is CASSLAEDSRGEQFF. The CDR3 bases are TGCGCCAGCAGCTTGGCCGAGGATAGCCGGGGTGAGCAGTTCTTC.